Each of the 5 T cell receptor beta chains below was sequenced from the same sample in a study of T cells after yellow fever vaccination (dated by TCRdb to 2018 to 2020). The treatment or condition label here, explained by the study, means: live attenuated yellow fever vaccine strain. Libraries were prepared through 5' RACE. This sample was sequenced with an Illumina NovaSeq 6000. The public reads were reprocessed in TCRdb via fastp at Q25 and MiXCR, keeping in-frame beta chains. Every entry covers one CDR3 protein and lists the most common genes and DNA from its rows. The sample includes 340,000 or so distinct CDR3 sequences, with roughly an eighth observed a single time. Roughly 3% of the sample is held by the ten biggest clonotypes. This specimen was CD4+ T cells sorted from PBMCs, taken 15 days after the yellow fever booster vaccination. The receptors stem from a man aged 18 to 30 who received the YFV17D yellow fever vaccine.

This clonotype was seen at least ten times. The chain uses TRBV6-2 or TRBV6-3 and TRBJ2-5; TRBD2 matches at 9 bases. V shed 5 bases and J 6 bases; nucleotides not matched to a gene: 10. Germline V gives CDR1 MNHEY, CDR2 SVGEGT. CDR3 length equals 15 residues. The CDR3 loop reads CASSPRRGGLQTQYF. The CDR3 nucleotides are TGTGCCAGCAGTCCCCGGCGGGGGGGCCTACAGACCCAGTACTTC.

This clonotype was detected a few times. CDR3 amino acids: CASSLYNDNEQFF. CDR3 coding DNA: TGTGCCAGCAGCTTATATAATGACAATGAGCAGTTCTTC. The chain recombines TRBV7-2 with TRBJ2-1, with D uncertain. Germline V CDR1 and CDR2: SGHTA, FQGNSA. V lost 2 bases and J lost 5, with 7 bases in between. The CDR3 runs 13 residues.

This clonotype occurred a few times. V usage is TRBV7-9 and J usage is TRBJ2-5; D might be TRBD1 (5 bases). In germline, CDR1 is SEHNR, CDR2 FQNEAQ (reference sequence). This CDR3 region has 17 residues. The V end lost 4 bases, the J end lost 4 bases, and 22 bases lay between the germline ends. CDR3 sequence reads: CASSSRQRWDFLETQYF. CDR3 DNA: TGTGCCAGCAGCTCAAGACAGCGCTGGGATTTTTTAGAGACCCAGTACTTC.

This chain uses TRBV29-1 with TRBJ2-5, with 11 bases fitting TRBD1. Germline values: CDR1 SQVTM, CDR2 ANQGSEA. The CDR3 loop spans 14 amino acids. V lost 6 bases to trimming and J lost 5 bases; unmatched junction nucleotides: 8. CDR3 bases: TGCAGCGTAGAAAGGACAGGGGGCCGGGAGACCCAGTACTTC. Translated: CSVERTGGRETQYF.

This clonotype occurred a few times. The chain has TRBV11-2 and TRBJ2-7, with 10 bases aligning to TRBD1. V shed 6 bases and J 4 bases; nucleotides not matched to a gene: 9. The CDR3 is made up of 15 amino acids. Germline V gives CDR1 SGHAT, CDR2 FQNNGV. The CDR3 is CASRQPGTGEYEQYF. In nucleotides, the CDR3 is TGTGCCAGCAGGCAACCCGGGACAGGGGAGTACGAGCAGTACTTC.